The clone carrying this T cell receptor beta chain came up a few times. The sample is drawn from a study of cytomegalovirus exposure and HLA in healthy donors. With 60 Vbeta and 13 Jbeta primers, the PCR was carried out. Sequencing was performed with immunoSEQ multiplex PCR; in TCRdb, only in-frame clones are kept and a portion is missing. The sample has more than 75,000 clones, approximately 90% seen once; the top ten hold approximately 2.2%. CDR3 length equals 11 residues. Trimming removed 3 bases from V and 3 bases from J, with 3 bases in between. Germline CDR1 MDHEN, CDR2 SYDVKM. V gene TRBV28 combines with J gene TRBJ2-7; D gene ambiguous. The clonotype was recovered from a man between 18 and 35 years old in good health and CMV-seronegative. The material sequenced was PBMCs. As DNA, the CDR3 is TGTGCCAGCAGTTTCCTCTACGAGCAGTACTTC. It encodes CASSFLYEQYF.